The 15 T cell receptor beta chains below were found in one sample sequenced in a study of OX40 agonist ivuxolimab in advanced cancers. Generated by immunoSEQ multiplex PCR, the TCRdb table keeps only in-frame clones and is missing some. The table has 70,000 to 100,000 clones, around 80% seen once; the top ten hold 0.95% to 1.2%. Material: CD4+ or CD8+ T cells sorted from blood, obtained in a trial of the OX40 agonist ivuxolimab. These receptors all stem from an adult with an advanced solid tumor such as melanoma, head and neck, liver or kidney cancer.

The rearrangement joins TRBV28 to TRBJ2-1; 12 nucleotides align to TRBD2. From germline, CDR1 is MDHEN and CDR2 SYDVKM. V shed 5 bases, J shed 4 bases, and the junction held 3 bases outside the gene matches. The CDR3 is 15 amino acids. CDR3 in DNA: TGTGCCAGCAGTCTAACTAGCGGGGGGTACAATGAGCAGTTCTTC. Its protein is CASSLTSGGYNEQFF.

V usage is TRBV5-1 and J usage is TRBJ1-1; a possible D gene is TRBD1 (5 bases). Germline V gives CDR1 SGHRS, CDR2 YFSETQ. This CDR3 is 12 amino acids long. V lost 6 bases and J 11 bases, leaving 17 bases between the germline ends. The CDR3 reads CASKSGTGGAFF. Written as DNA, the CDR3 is TGCGCCAGCAAGTCGGGTACAGGAGGGGCTTTCTTT.

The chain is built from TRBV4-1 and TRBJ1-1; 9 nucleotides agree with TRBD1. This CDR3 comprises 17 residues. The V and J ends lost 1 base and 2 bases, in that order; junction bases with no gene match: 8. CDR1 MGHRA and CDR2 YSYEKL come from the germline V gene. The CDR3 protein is CASSQGGTGRSNTEAFF. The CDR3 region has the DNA TGCGCCAGCAGCCAAGGTGGGACAGGGAGATCTAACACTGAAGCTTTCTTT.

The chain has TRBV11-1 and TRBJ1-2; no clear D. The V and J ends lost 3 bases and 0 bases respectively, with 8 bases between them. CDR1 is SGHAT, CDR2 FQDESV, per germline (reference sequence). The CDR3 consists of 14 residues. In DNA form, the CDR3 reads TGTGCCAGCAGCTTTTCGGGAGCTAACTATGGCTACACCTTC. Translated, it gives CASSFSGANYGYTF.

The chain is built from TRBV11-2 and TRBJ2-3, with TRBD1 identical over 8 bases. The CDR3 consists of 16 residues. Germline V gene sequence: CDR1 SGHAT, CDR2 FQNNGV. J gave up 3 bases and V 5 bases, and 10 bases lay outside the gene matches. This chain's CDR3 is CASSVRDRQATDTQYF. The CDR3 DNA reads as TGTGCCAGCAGCGTCCGGGACAGGCAGGCGACAGATACGCAGTATTTT. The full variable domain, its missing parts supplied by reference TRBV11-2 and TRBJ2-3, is EAGVAQSPRYKIIEKRQSVAFWCNPISGHATLYWYQQILGQGPKLLIQFQNNGVVDDSQLPKDRFSAERLKGVDSTLKIQPAKLEDSAVYLCASSVRDRQATDTQYFGPGTRLTVL.

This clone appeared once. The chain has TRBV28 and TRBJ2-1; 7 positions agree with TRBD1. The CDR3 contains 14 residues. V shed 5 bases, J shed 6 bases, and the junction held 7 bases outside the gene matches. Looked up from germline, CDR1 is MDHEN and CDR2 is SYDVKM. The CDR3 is CASSATGVVNEQFF. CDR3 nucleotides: TGTGCCAGCAGTGCCACAGGGGTTGTCAATGAGCAGTTCTTC. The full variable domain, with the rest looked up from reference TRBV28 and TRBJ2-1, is DVKVTQSSRYLVKRTGEKVFLECVQDMDHENMFWYRQDPGLGLRLIYFSYDVKMKEKGDIPEGYSVSREKKERFSLILESASTNQTSMYLCASSATGVVNEQFFGPGTRLTVL.

The CDR3 loop is CASSELGPGGTGELFF. As DNA, the CDR3 is TGTGCCAGCAGTGAACTAGGGCCAGGGGGTACCGGGGAGCTGTTTTTT. The V and J genes are TRBV2 and TRBJ2-2; TRBD1 aligns across 7 bases. Germline trimming cut 2 bases from V and 5 bases from J; bases unmatched to any gene: 8. The CDR3 runs to 16 residues. CDR1 is SNHLY and CDR2 is FYNNEI in the germline V gene.

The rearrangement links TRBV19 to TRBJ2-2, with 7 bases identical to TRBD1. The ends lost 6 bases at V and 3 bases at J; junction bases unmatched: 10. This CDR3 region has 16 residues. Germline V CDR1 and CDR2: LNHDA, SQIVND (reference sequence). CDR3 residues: CASRTRTGADTGELFF. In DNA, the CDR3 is TGTGCCAGTAGGACGAGAACAGGGGCGGACACCGGGGAGCTGTTTTTT.

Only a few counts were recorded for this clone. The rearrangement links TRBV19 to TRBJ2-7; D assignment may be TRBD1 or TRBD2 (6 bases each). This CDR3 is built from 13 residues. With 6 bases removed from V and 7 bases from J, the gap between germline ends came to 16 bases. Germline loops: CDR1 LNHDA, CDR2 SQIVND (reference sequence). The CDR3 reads CASSPRGLGEQYF. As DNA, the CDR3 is TGTGCCAGTAGCCCACGGGGGCTGGGGGAGCAGTACTTC.

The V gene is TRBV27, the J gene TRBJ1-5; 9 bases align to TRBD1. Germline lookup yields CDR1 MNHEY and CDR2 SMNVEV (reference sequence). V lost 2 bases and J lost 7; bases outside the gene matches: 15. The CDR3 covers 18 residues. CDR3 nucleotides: TGTGCCAGCAGTTTACGATTTCTCTGGGACAGGGCCGACCAGCCCCAGCATTTT. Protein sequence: CASSLRFLWDRADQPQHF.

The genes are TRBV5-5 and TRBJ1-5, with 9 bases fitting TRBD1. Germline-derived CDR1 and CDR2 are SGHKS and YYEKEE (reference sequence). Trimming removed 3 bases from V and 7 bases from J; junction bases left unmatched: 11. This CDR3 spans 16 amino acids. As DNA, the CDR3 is TGTGCCAGCAGCTCAGGTCACAGGGGGCTAAGGCAGCCCCAGCATTTT. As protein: CASSSGHRGLRQPQHF.

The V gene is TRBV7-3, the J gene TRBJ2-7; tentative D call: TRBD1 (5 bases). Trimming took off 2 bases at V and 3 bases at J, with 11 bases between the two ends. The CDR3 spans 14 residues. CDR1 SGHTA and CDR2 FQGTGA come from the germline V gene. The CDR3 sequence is CASSLQGPIYEQYV. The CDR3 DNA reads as TGTGCCAGCAGCTTACAGGGTCCAATCTACGAGCAGTACGTC.

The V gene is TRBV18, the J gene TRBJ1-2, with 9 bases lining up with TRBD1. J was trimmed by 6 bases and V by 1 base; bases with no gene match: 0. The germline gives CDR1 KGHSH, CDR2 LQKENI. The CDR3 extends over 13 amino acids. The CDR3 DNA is TGTGCCAGCTCACCACGACAGGGGGATGGCTACACCTTC. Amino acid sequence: CASSPRQGDGYTF.

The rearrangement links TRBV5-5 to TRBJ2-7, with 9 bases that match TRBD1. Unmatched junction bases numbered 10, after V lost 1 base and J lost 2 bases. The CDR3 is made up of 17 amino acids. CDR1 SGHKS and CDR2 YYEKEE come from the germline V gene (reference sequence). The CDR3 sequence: CASSLRPGQGAPYEQYV. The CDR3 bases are TGTGCCAGCAGCTTGAGACCGGGACAGGGTGCCCCCTACGAGCAGTACGTC.

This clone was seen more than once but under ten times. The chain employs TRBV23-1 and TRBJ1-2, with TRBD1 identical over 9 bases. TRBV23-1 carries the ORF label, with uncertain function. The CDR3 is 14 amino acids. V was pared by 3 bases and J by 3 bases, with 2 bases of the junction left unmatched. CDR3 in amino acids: CASSQGQGYYGYTF. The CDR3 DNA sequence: TGCGCCAGCAGTCAGGGACAGGGCTACTATGGCTACACCTTC.